Here is one T cell receptor beta chain with its context. Its antigen is unknown. Repertoires were generated with immunoSEQ multiplex PCR, while TCRdb's copy carries only in-frame clones and drops some. This sample yields fewer than 50,000 clones, of which more than 80% are seen a single time; roughly 6% belongs to the top ten. The sample belongs to a study of brain T cells in children with intractable seizures. Sequencing was limited to surgery cases with top T cell transcript signatures in brain tissue. Pre-surgery treatment included at least one anti-epileptic drug. The CDR3 is made up of 16 amino acids. The V gene lost 0 bases and the J gene lost 2 bases, with 12 bases spanning the gap. The germline V gene has CDR1 MRHNA and CDR2 SNTAGT. Study results and limitations: Pre- and post-surgery blood differed in depth, so pre-surgery absences may be undersampling. Viral specificity was inferred only from CDR3 similarity; HCMV serostatus was unknown.

Source: peripheral blood, taken at surgery. The receptor comes from a girl aged 2 to 9 with tuberous sclerosis and intractable seizures. The chain joins TRBV6-4 to TRBJ2-3, with D possibly called TRBD1 or TRBD2 (7 bases each). The CDR3: CASSDSGGTATDTQYF. The DNA for the CDR3 is TGTGCCAGCAGTGACTCCGGGGGGACAGCCACAGATACGCAGTATTTT.